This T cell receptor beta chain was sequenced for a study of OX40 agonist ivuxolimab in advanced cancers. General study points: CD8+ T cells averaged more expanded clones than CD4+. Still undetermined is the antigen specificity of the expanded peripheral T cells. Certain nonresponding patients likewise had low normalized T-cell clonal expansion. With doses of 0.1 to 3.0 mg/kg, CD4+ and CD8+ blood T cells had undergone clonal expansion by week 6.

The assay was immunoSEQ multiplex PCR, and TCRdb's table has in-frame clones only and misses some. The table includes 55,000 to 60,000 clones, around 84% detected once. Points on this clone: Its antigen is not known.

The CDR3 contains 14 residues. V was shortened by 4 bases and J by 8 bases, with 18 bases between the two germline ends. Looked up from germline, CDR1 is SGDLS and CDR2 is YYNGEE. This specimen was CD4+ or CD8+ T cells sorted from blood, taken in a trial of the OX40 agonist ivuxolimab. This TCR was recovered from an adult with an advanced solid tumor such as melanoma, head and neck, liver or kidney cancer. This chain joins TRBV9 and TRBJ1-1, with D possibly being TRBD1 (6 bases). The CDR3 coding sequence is TGTGCCAGCAGCCCTCTCGCGGGGGGCGGAGAAGCTTTCTTT. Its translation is CASSPLAGGGEAFF.